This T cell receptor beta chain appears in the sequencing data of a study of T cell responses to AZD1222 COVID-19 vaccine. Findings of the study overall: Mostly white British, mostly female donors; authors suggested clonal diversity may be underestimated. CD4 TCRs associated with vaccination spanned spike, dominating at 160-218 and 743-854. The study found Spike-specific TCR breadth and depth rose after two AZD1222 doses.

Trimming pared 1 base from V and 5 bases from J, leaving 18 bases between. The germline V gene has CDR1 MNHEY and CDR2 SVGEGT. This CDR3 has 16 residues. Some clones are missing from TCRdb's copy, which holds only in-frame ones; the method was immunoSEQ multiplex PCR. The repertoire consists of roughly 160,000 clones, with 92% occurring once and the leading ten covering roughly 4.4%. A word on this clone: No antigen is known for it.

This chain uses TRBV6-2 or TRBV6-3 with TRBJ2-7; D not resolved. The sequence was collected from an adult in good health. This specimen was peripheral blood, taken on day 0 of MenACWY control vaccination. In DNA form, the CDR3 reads TGTGCCAGCAGTTACTACAGCGATCGGATTCGGGACGAGCAGTACTTC. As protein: CASSYYSDRIRDEQYF.